This T cell receptor beta chain was sequenced in a study of T cells in Graves' hyperthyroidism and ophthalmopathy. Across the whole study: The initial diagnosis was the point when peripheral blood was collected, ahead of any treatment. Study findings and constraints: Researchers report that a 13 V-J model separated ophthalmopathy from stable hyperthyroidism.

In its sample, this clonotype was seen many times. Its antigen is as yet unknown. It was RNA transcripts that yielded the amplified TCR beta CDR3 regions. In the first-round RT-PCR of the TCR CDR3, the HTBI primer set was used. From the multiplex PCR reads, TCRdb called clonotypes with MiXCR, one entry per CDR3 protein. The sample yields approximately 690,000 distinct CDR3 sequences, roughly 15% seen once. Uncontrolled infection, other autoimmune disease, pregnancy and lactation each barred patients from inclusion. The TCR sequence derives from a woman aged 50 to 60 with Graves' ophthalmopathy. The source material was blood.

The CDR3 DNA reads TGTGCCAGCAGCCAACCAAACCCCGGTATCGAGCACACTGAAGCTTTCTTT. Protein product: CASSQPNPGIEHTEAFF. The V call is TRBV3-1, the J call TRBJ1-1; no definite D call. Germline assignment: CDR1 LGHDT and CDR2 YNNKEL (reference sequence). V lost 2 bases, J lost 3 bases, and 19 bases lay in between. CDR3 length: 17 amino acids.